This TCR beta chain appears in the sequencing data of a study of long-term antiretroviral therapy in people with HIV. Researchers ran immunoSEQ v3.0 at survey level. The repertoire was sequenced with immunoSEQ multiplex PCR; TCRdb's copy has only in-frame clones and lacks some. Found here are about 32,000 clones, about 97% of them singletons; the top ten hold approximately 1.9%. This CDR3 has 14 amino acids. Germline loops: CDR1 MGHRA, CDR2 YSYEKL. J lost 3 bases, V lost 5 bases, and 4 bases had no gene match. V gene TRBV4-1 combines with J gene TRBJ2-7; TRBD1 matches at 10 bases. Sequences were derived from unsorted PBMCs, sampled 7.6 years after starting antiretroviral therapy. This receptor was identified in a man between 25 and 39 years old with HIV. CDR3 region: CASSTGTGVYEQYF. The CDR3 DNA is TGCGCCAGCAGCACCGGGACAGGGGTCTACGAGCAGTACTTC.